These 2 T cell receptor beta chains originate from one sample sequenced in a study of CD8 T cells in ankylosing spondylitis. TCRdb analysed the 5' RACE reads with MiXCR anew, one entry per CDR3 protein. The table records just over 300,000 distinct CDR3 sequences, roughly 20% of them present only once. The sequenced material came from blood, either unsorted or a sorted T cell fraction (not recorded which). The receptors come from a female donor with ankylosing spondylitis or in good health (not recorded which).

The chain links TRBV7-7 to TRBJ2-1; the match to TRBD2 covers 13 bases. Trimming at V came to 5 bases and at J to 10 bases, leaving 8 bases not matched to a gene. The CDR3 has 15 residues. In germline, CDR1 is SSHAT, CDR2 FNYEAQ (reference sequence). CDR3 residues: CASSPGLAGEKEQFF. In DNA form, the CDR3 reads TGTGCCAGCAGCCCCGGACTAGCGGGAGAAAAAGAGCAGTTCTTC.

Notes on this clonotype: A read error is possible here, since a much larger clone lies one base away. The V gene is TRBV7-2, the J gene TRBJ2-7; no firm D call. The CDR3 extends over 14 amino acids. CDR1 SGHTA and CDR2 FQGNSA come from the germline V gene. This CDR3 reads CVSSPGLGPYEQYF. As DNA, the CDR3 is TGTGTCAGCAGCCCCGGGTTAGGGCCCTACGAGCAGTACTTC.